In this sample, the clone carrying this T cell receptor (beta chain) turned up many times. Antigen: not known. Thyroid ultrasound, orbital computed tomography, clinical symptoms, and serum thyroxine and TRAb underpinned diagnoses. The CDR3 spans 15 residues. J was trimmed by 9 bases and V by 7 bases; bases with no gene match: 11. Germline lookup yields CDR1 SNHLY and CDR2 FYNNEI. This entry belongs to a study of T cells in Graves' hyperthyroidism and ophthalmopathy. Study-wide results and limits: Prediction of ophthalmopathy progression came a median approximately 7 months pre-onset.

RNA transcripts were the template for amplifying TCR beta CDR3 regions. TCR CDR3 regions were first amplified by RT-PCR with HTBI primers. TCRdb used MiXCR to reprocess the multiplex PCR reads, holding one entry per CDR3 protein. The sample gives 750,000 to 900,000 distinct CDR3 sequences, 38% of which show up once; approximately 8.7% is in the top ten. Source material: blood. The receptor was derived from a man aged 18-30 years with Graves' hyperthyroidism. The chain recombines TRBV2 with TRBJ1-6, with 8 bases that match TRBD1. The CDR3 reads CASKLRTGSGSPLHF. The CDR3 region has the DNA TGTGCCAGCAAGTTAAGGACAGGGAGCGGTTCACCCCTCCACTTT.